These T cell receptor beta chains were read from a single sample in a study of radiation and T cells in renal cell carcinoma. Sequencing used immunoSEQ multiplex PCR; TCRdb keeps in-frame clones, though not all of them. Counted here are around 80,000 clones, 82% occurring once; the ten biggest clones make up approximately 5%. Sequenced here: blood, sampled from a patient whose treatment included radiotherapy and nephrectomy. All receptors come from a man between 60 and 75 years old with renal cell carcinoma. CDR3s include the opening cysteine and the closing phenylalanine or tryptophan. A D gene is named only where the DNA matches it firmly. Expanded clones get a size class; other rows say once, few or many, or leave the size out.

d_call: TRBD1
j_call: TRBJ1-4
v_call: TRBV7-8
clone_size: -
cdr3_nt: TGTGCCAGCAGCTTATGGGACAGGCATGAAAAACTGTTTTTT
cdr3_aa: CASSLWDRHEKLFF

d_call: -
j_call: TRBJ2-7
v_call: TRBV19
clone_size: once
cdr3_nt: TGTGCCAGTAGTGGCGGCGGTCTCTACGAGCAGTACTTC
cdr3_aa: CASSGGGLYEQYF

d_call: TRBD1
j_call: TRBJ2-3
v_call: TRBV6-1
clone_size: few
cdr3_nt: TGTGCCAGCACCATAACAGGGGGCCACACAGATACGCAGTATTTT
cdr3_aa: CASTITGGHTDTQYF

d_call: -
j_call: TRBJ2-1
v_call: TRBV7-3
clone_size: once
cdr3_nt: TGTGCCAGCAGCTTAAATCCCCCAGGGGCTGGGGATGAGCAGTTCTTC
cdr3_aa: CASSLNPPGAGDEQFF

d_call: TRBD1
j_call: TRBJ2-2
v_call: TRBV5-1
clone_size: -
cdr3_nt: TGCGCCAGCAGCAAGGACAGGGGGGACACCGGGGAGCTGTTTTTT
cdr3_aa: CASSKDRGDTGELFF

d_call: -
j_call: TRBJ2-7
v_call: TRBV29-1
clone_size: -
cdr3_nt: TGCAGCGTCCGGGACGGCTCCTACGAGCAGTACTTC
cdr3_aa: CSVRDGSYEQYF

d_call: -
j_call: TRBJ2-1
v_call: TRBV4-3
clone_size: once
cdr3_nt: TGCGCCAGCAGCCAAGGGGGGTCTGGCAATGAGCAGTTCTTC
cdr3_aa: CASSQGGSGNEQFF

d_call: TRBD1
j_call: TRBJ2-7
v_call: TRBV5-1
clone_size: -
cdr3_nt: TGCGCCAGCAGCTTGGATCCGGGACAGGGCGGGCAGTACTTC
cdr3_aa: CASSLDPGQGGQYF

d_call: -
j_call: TRBJ1-1
v_call: TRBV7-2
clone_size: -
cdr3_nt: TGTACCAGCAGCTTAGTCTGGGTGAACACTGAAGCTTTCTTT
cdr3_aa: CTSSLVWVNTEAFF

d_call: -
j_call: TRBJ2-3
v_call: TRBV6-5
clone_size: -
cdr3_nt: TGTGCCACTAAACAGGCTAGCCCGGATACGCAGTATTTT
cdr3_aa: CATKQASPDTQYF

d_call: TRBD2
j_call: TRBJ2-1
v_call: TRBV6-6
clone_size: -
cdr3_nt: TGTGCCAGCAACCCGAGCCTAGCGGGAGGGCCCAGCAACGCGTTCTTC
cdr3_aa: CASNPSLAGGPSNAFF

d_call: -
j_call: TRBJ1-2
v_call: TRBV7-9
clone_size: -
cdr3_nt: TGTGCCAGCAGCTTAGCGGGACATACTTTCTATGGCTACACCTTC
cdr3_aa: CASSLAGHTFYGYTF

d_call: TRBD2
j_call: TRBJ2-1
v_call: TRBV18
clone_size: -
cdr3_nt: TGTGCCAGCTCACCCGAACCGACTTATAGCGGGCGTAGGGAGCAGTTCTTC
cdr3_aa: CASSPEPTYSGRREQFF

d_call: -
j_call: TRBJ2-4
v_call: TRBV28
clone_size: -
cdr3_nt: TGTGCCAGCAGTTCCGTATCAGCCAAAAACATTCAGTACTTC
cdr3_aa: CASSSVSAKNIQYF

d_call: TRBD1
j_call: TRBJ1-2
v_call: TRBV28
clone_size: -
cdr3_nt: TGTGCCAGCAGTTCGGGACAGGGAGATGGCTACACCTTC
cdr3_aa: CASSSGQGDGYTF

d_call: -
j_call: TRBJ1-6
v_call: TRBV7-9
clone_size: -
cdr3_nt: TGTGCCAGCAGCTCCGATGGGGATAAGCCCCTCCACTTT
cdr3_aa: CASSSDGDKPLHF